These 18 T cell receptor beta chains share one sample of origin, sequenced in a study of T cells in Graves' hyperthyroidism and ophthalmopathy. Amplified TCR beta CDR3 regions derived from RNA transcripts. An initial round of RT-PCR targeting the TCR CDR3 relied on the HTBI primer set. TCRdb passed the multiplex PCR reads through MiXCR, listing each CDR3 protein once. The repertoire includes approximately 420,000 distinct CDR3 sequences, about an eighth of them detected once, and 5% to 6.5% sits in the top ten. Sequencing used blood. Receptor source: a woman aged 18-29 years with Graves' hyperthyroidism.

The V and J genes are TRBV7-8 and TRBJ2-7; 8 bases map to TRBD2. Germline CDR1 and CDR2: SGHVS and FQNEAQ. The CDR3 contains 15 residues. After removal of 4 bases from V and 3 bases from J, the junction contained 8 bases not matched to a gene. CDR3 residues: CASSWGAGGLYEQYF. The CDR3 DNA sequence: TGTGCCAGCAGCTGGGGGGCGGGAGGACTCTACGAGCAGTACTTC.

Here the CDR3 reads CASSEPGYEKLFF. CDR3 DNA sequence: TGTGCCAGCAGTGAACCTGGGTACGAAAAACTGTTTTTT. The chain couples TRBV2 to TRBJ1-4; D gene ambiguous. Germline V gene sequence: CDR1 SNHLY, CDR2 FYNNEI. The V and J ends lost 2 bases and 8 bases respectively, with 9 bases between them. The CDR3 extends over 13 amino acids.

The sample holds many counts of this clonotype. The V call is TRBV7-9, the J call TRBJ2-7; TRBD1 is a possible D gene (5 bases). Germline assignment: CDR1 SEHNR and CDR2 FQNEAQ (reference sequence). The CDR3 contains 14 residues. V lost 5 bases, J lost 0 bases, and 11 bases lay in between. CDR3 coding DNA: TGTGCCAGCAGCATGACAGCGAGCTCCTACGAGCAGTACTTC. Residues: CASSMTASSYEQYF.

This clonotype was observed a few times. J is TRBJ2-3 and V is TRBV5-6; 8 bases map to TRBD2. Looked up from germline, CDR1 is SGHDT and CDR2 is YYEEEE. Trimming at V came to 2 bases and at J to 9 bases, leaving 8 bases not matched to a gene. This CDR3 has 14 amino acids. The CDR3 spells CASSLAAGAKTQYF. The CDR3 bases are TGTGCCAGCAGCTTAGCAGCGGGAGCTAAGACGCAGTATTTT.

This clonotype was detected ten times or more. This CDR3 is CASSLAGRGDTEAFF. The DNA for the CDR3 is TGCGCCAGCAGCTTGGCCGGCAGAGGGGACACTGAAGCTTTCTTT. The V and J genes are TRBV5-1 and TRBJ1-1; D perhaps matches TRBD1 (5 bases). The V end was cut by 0 bases, the J end by 3 bases, with 12 bases between. This CDR3 contains 15 residues. Germline CDR1 reads SGHRS; CDR2 reads YFSETQ.

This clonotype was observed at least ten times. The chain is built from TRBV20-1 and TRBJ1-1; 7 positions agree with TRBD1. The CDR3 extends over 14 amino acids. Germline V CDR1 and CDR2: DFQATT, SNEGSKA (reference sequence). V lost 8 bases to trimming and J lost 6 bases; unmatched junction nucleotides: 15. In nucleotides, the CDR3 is TGCAGTTCAGACAGGGTATGGGCCCGCGCTGAAGCTTTCTTT. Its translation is CSSDRVWARAEAFF.

CDR3 nucleotides: TGTGCCAGCAGCTTGGCGTTCAGGCAAGGGGAGCAGTTCTTC. Translation gives CASSLAFRQGEQFF. V is TRBV5-6 and J is TRBJ2-1, with unresolved D. This CDR3 comprises 14 residues. The germline V and J ends were trimmed by 0 bases and 10 bases, with 14 bases remaining between them. CDR1 and CDR2 (germline): SGHDT, YYEEEE.

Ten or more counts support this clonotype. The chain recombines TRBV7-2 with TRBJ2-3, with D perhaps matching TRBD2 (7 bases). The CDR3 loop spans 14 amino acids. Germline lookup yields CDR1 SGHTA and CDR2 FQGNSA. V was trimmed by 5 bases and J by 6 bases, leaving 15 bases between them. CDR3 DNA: TGTGCCAGCAGCGGGGGGGCAGGGGTGGATACGCAGTATTTT. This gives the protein CASSGGAGVDTQYF.

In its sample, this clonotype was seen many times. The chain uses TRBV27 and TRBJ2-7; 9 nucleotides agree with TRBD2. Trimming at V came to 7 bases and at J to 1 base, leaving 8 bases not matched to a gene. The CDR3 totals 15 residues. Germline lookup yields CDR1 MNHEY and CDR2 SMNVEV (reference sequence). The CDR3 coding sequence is TGTGCCAGCAAGTATAGCGGGAGTCGATCCTACGAGCAGTACTTC. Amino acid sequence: CASKYSGSRSYEQYF.

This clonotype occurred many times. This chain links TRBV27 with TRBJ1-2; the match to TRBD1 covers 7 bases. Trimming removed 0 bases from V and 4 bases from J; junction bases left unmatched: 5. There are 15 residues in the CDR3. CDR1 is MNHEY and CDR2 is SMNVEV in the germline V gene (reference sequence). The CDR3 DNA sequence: TGTGCCAGCAGTTTATCCCCGGGACAGTCCTATGGCTACACCTTC. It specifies CASSLSPGQSYGYTF.

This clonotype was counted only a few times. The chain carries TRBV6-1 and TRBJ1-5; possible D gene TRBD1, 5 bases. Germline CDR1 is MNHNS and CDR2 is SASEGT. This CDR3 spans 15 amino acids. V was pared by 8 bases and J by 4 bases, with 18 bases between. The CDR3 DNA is TGTGCCAGCCTCCTCAACCCCGGGGGGAATCAGCCCCAGCATTTT. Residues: CASLLNPGGNQPQHF.

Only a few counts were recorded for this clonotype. The DNA for the CDR3 is TGTGCCAGCTCACCACTAGCTGGACAGTCTACCTACGAGCAGTACTTC. Its protein is CASSPLAGQSTYEQYF. The chain has TRBV18 and TRBJ2-7; D is perhaps TRBD1 (6 bases). V lost 1 base and J lost 2, with 15 bases in between. Germline CDR1 and CDR2: KGHSH and LQKENI. The CDR3 contains 16 residues.

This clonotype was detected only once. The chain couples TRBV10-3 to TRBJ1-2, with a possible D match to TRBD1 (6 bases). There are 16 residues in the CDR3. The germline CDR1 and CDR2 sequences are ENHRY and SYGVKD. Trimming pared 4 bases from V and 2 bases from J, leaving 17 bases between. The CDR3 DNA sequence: TGTGCCATCAGTGTAGCGGGGGGGGCCGGAAACTATGGCTACACCTTC. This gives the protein CAISVAGGAGNYGYTF.

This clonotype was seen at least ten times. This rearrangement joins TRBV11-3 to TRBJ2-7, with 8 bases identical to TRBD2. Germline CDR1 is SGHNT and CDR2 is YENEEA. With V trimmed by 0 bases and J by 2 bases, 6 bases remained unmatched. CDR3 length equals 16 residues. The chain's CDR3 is CASSLDGRLATYEQYF. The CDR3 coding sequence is TGTGCCAGCAGCTTAGATGGCCGACTAGCGACCTACGAGCAGTACTTC.

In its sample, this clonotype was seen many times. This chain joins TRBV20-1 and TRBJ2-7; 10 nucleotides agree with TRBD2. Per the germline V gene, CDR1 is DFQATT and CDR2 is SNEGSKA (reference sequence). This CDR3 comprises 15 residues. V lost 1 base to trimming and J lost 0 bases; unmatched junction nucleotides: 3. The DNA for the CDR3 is TGCAGTGCTAGAGGGACTAGCGGCTTCTCCTACGAGCAGTACTTC. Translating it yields CSARGTSGFSYEQYF.

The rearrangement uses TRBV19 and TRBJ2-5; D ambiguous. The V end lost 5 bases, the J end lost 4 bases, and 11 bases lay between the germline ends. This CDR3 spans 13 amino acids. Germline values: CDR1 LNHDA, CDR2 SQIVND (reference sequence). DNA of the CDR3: TGTGCCAGTAGTCCAGAGCTGGGAGAGACCCAGTACTTC. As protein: CASSPELGETQYF.

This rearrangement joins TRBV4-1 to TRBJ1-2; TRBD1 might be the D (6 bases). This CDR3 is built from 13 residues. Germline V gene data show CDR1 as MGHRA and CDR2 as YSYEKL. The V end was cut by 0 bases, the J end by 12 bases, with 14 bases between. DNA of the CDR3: TGCGCCAGCAGCCAAGACTTAAGAACAGGGAACACCTTC. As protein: CASSQDLRTGNTF.

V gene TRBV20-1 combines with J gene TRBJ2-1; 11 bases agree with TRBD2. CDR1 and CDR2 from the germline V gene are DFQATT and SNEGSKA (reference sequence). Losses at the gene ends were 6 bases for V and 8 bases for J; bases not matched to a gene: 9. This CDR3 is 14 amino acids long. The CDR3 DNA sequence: TGCAGTGCAGGAAGACTAGCGGGAAGGGATGAGCAGTTCTTC. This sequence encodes CSAGRLAGRDEQFF.